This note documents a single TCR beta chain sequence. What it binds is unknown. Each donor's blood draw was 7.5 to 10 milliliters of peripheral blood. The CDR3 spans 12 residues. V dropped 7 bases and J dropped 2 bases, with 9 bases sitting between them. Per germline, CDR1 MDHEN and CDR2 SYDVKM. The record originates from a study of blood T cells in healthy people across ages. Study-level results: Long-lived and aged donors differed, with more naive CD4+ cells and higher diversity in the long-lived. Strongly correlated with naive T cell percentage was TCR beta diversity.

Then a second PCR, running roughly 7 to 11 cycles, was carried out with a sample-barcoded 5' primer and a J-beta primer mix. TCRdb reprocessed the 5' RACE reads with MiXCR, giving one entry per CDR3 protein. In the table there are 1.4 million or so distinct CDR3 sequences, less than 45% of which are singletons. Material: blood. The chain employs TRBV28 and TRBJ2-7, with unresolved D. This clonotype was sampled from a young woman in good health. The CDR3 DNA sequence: TGTGCCAGCACGCGCTCCACCTACGAGCAGTACTTC. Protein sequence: CASTRSTYEQYF. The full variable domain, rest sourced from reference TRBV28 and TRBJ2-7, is DVKVTQSSRYLVKRTGEKVFLECVQDMDHENMFWYRQDPGLGLRLIYFSYDVKMKEKGDIPEGYSVSREKKERFSLILESASTNQTSMYLCASTRSTYEQYFGPGTRLTVT.